This T cell receptor (beta chain) was sequenced for a study of T cell responses to AZD1222 COVID-19 vaccine. To note about this clone: Its antigen is as yet unknown.

Study-wide results and caveats: At baseline, seropositivity was found in only a handful of AZD1222 recipients. Clonal diversity was possibly underestimated, and white British individuals and females predominated among donors. Mapped onto spike, vaccine-associated CD4 TCRs spanned it and were dominant at 160-218 and 743-854. Spike-specific TCR breadth and depth grew following two AZD1222 doses.

Assay used: immunoSEQ multiplex PCR; TCRdb lists only in-frame clones, some missing. The sample includes 120,000 to 150,000 clones, under 95% of them seen just once. After removal of 8 bases from V and 2 bases from J, the junction contained 5 bases not matched to a gene. Per the germline V gene, CDR1 is MDHEN and CDR2 is SYDVKM. The CDR3 contains 14 residues. The starting material was peripheral blood, obtained 28 days after the second dose of the MenACWY control vaccine. The genes are TRBV28 and TRBJ2-5, with TRBD2 matching over 10 bases. This clonotype was obtained from an adult who received the MenACWY meningococcal vaccine as a control. CDR3 bases: TGTGCCAGCGCACTAGCGGGGCTACAAGAGACCCAGTACTTC. Protein sequence: CASALAGLQETQYF.